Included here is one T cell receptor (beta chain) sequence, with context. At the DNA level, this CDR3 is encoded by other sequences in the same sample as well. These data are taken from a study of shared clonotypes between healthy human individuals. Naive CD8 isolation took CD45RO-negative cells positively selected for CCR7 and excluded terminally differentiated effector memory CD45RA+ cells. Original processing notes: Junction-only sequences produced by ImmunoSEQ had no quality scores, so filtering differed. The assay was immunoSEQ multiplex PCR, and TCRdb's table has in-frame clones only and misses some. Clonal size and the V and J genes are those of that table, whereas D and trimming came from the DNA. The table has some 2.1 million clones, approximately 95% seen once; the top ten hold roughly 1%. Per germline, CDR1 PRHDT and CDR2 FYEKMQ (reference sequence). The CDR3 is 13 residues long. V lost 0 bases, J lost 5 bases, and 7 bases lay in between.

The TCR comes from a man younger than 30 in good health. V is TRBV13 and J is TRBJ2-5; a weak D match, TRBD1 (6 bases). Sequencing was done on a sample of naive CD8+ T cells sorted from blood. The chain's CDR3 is CASSLGQGETQYF. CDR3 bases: TGTGCCAGCAGCTTAGGACAGGGTGAGACCCAGTACTTC.